Detailed here is one T cell receptor (beta chain). This sample is drawn from a study of control samples from healthy donors and cancer patients. Sequencing was performed with immunoSEQ multiplex PCR; in TCRdb, only in-frame clones are kept and a portion is missing. The repertoire holds around 200,000 clones, 90% to 95% seen once, with about 1.4% in the top ten. CDR3 size: 14 residues. Trimming cost V 3 bases and J 4 bases, with 12 bases left between them. The V gene's germline CDR1 is MDHEN and CDR2 SYDVKM. This receptor was obtained from a woman between 25 and 40 years old in good health. The sample comprised blood. The J gene is TRBJ1-2, the V gene TRBV28, with a tentative D call TRBD1 (5 bases). The CDR3 DNA reads as TGTGCCAGCAGTTTGGGGGTGGTGGCCTATGGCTACACCTTC. The encoded protein is CASSLGVVAYGYTF.